This T cell receptor (beta chain) derives from a study of cytomegalovirus exposure and HLA in healthy donors. PCR involved 60 Vbeta and 13 Jbeta primers. TCRdb's copy holds only in-frame clones and misses some; the assay was immunoSEQ multiplex PCR. The sample has around 100,000 clones, around 80% seen once; the top ten hold 22%. With regard to this clone: Its antigen is currently unknown.

Findings and limits, study-wide: In vitro confirmation showed three CMV-associated chains to be CMV antigen specific. Another analysis was done later, and it associated roughly 15,000 TCR beta sequences with HLA alleles at 0.05 false discovery rate. It was likely that a cluster of highly shared sequence variants was a sequencing artifact. Among TCR beta chains of equal frequency, HLA-associated ones were more clonally expanded in a later analysis.

Germline V gene lookup returns CDR1 SGHRS and CDR2 YFSETQ. The CDR3 covers 14 residues. The V and J genes are TRBV5-1 and TRBJ2-5; tentative D call: TRBD1 (6 bases). The last part of the DNA fits TRBJ2-7 better; the J call may be wrong. This clonotype was obtained from a man aged 30 to 45 in good health and CMV-seropositive. Sequences were obtained from PBMCs. The CDR3 reads CASSLGTSSYEQYF. DNA of the CDR3: TGCGCCAGCAGCTTAGGGACAAGCTCCTACGAGCAGTACTTC.